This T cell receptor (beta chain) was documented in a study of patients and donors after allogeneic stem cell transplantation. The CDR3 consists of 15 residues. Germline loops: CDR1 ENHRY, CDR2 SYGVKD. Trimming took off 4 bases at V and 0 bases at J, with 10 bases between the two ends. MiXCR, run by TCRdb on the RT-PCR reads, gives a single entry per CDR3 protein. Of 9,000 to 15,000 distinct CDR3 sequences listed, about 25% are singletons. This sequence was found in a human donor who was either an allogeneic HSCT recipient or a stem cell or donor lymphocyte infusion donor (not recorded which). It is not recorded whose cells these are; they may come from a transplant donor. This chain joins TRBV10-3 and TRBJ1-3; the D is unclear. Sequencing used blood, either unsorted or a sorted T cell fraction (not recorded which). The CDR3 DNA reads TGTGCCATCAGTGTGGGCATCCTCTCTGGAAACACCATATATTTT. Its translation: CAISVGILSGNTIYF.